Reported below is one T cell receptor beta chain. Antigen specificity is unknown. The sample comes from a study of blood T cells in healthy people across ages. Overall study results and limits: PBMCs that were unsorted prevented a conclusive naive versus antigen-experienced comparison. Researchers judged that diversity estimates from one million T cells fell short of true values. Whereas aged donors had fewer naive CD4+ cells, long-lived donors had more of them and higher diversity.

Germline V lookup: CDR1 SGDLS, CDR2 YYNGEE. CDR3 size: 14 residues. Next came a second PCR, run for about 7 to 12 cycles, which used a sample-barcoded 5' primer along with a J-beta primer mix. CDR3-containing paired-end reads numbering at least 2.5 million came from each sample. TCRdb re-called the 5' RACE reads through MiXCR, storing one row per CDR3 protein. The data contain approximately 700,000 distinct CDR3 sequences, roughly 30% of them seen just once; the ten biggest clones take up 15%. Sequencing was carried out using blood. The chain combines TRBV9 with TRBJ2-1; 7 nucleotides match TRBD2. The assigned J gene may be wrong: the sequence end matches TRBJ2-7 better. The sequence was obtained from an elderly woman in good health. CDR3: CASSVAFGGYEQYF. CDR3 DNA sequence: TGTGCCAGCAGCGTAGCTTTCGGGGGGTACGAGCAGTACTTC.